The source of this TCR beta chain is a study of T cells in Graves' hyperthyroidism and ophthalmopathy. Researchers amplified the TCR beta CDR3 regions from RNA transcripts. The HTBI set primed first-round TCR CDR3 RT-PCR. TCRdb analysed the multiplex PCR reads with MiXCR anew, one entry per CDR3 protein. The data contain over 250,000 distinct CDR3 sequences, 25% to 30% of them seen just once; the ten biggest clones take up more than 25%. The germline CDR1 and CDR2 sequences are MNHEY and SVGAGI. The CDR3 is 14 residues long. V was pared by 0 bases and J by 5 bases, with 10 bases between. The V and J genes are TRBV6-5 and TRBJ2-5, with unresolved D. Sequencing used blood. The sequence derives from a man aged 40-49 years with Graves' hyperthyroidism that later progressed to Graves' ophthalmopathy. CDR3 loop: CASSYSSQLETQYF. CDR3 coding DNA: TGTGCCAGCAGTTACTCGAGTCAATTGGAGACCCAGTACTTC.